This T cell receptor (beta chain) was observed in a study of T cell responses to AZD1222 COVID-19 vaccine. With respect to this clone: Its cognate antigen is unknown.

TCRdb keeps only in-frame clones here, not all; method: immunoSEQ multiplex PCR. Of around 94,000 clones listed, 85% are singletons. Losses at the gene ends were 1 base for V and 5 bases for J; bases not matched to a gene: 5. The CDR3 sequence is 14 residues long. Germline V CDR1 and CDR2: GTSNPN, SVGIG (reference sequence). The study's findings and limits: CD4 TCRs linked to vaccination spanned spike, dominating at 160-218 and 743-854. Most donors were white British and more were female, and clonal diversity was possibly underestimated.

Source: peripheral blood, taken 28 days after the second AZD1222 dose. The receptor was isolated from an adult who received the AZD1222 COVID-19 vaccine. The rearrangement links TRBV30 to TRBJ2-5; 9 bases are shared with TRBD2. The CDR3 sequence: CAWSGGLAAETQYF. CDR3 nucleotide sequence: TGTGCCTGGAGTGGGGGACTAGCTGCGGAGACCCAGTACTTC.